This T cell receptor beta chain was found in a study of shared clonotypes between healthy human individuals. Broader study findings: Despite large depth, rarefaction showed incomplete sorted-subset sequencing.

This CDR3 is built from 14 residues. Germline values: CDR1 KGHSH, CDR2 LQKENI. V lost 3 bases and J lost 4, with 10 bases in between. Here immunoSEQ multiplex PCR was the method, and the copy in TCRdb shows in-frame clones only, minus some. The table has approximately 530,000 clones, roughly 95% seen once. With respect to this clone: Its antigen is still unknown.

The sequence came from a woman aged 25 to 39 in good health. The genes are TRBV18 and TRBJ2-1; the D call may be TRBD1 or TRBD2 (5 bases each). The sequencing input was naive CD4+ T cells sorted from blood. Noted subset: CD45RA+ positively selected. DNA for the CDR3: TGTGCCAGCTCACCCGGGGCCCTTTACAATGAGCAGTTCTTC. Encoded protein: CASSPGALYNEQFF.